The rows below give T cell receptor beta chains drawn from one sample of a study of T cell responses to AZD1222 COVID-19 vaccine. Profiling relied on immunoSEQ multiplex PCR, and the TCRdb table lists in-frame clones only, not all of them. The sample yields about 160,000 clones, roughly 90% seen once. Sequencing was performed on peripheral blood, taken 28 days after the second AZD1222 dose. These TCRs come from an adult who received the AZD1222 COVID-19 vaccine. CDR3s include the opening cysteine and the closing phenylalanine or tryptophan. The D gene is left open where the match is weak. A row's size may be missing; if present it is once, few, many or a size class.

j_gene,abundance,d_gene,v_gene,CDR3nt,CDR3aa
TRBJ1-2,.,TRBD1,TRBV5-8,TGTGCCAGCAGCTTGGGGACAGGGGGTTTCTATGGCTACACCTTC,CASSLGTGGFYGYTF
TRBJ1-3,few,.,TRBV20-1,TGCAGTGCTAGTACAGCCTCTGGAAACACCATATATTTT,CSASTASGNTIYF
TRBJ2-2,once,TRBD1,TRBV24-1,TGTGCCACCAGTGCGTCTTCGACAGGGGGGAACACCGGGGAGCTGTTTTTT,CATSASSTGGNTGELFF
TRBJ2-1,medium-sized,.,TRBV18,TGTGCCAGCTCACTACTTAGTTGGAATGAGCAGTTCTTC,CASSLLSWNEQFF
TRBJ2-5,.,.,TRBV7-8,TGTGCCAGCAGCTTAGAAGTCGAGGGCGTCTCGCATCAAGAGACCCAGTACTTC,CASSLEVEGVSHQETQYF
TRBJ1-5,.,.,TRBV4-2,TGTGCCAGCAGCCAAGAAATCCGGGGGCAGCCCCAGCATTTT,CASSQEIRGQPQHF
TRBJ2-1,.,TRBD1,TRBV4-1,TGCGCCAGCAGCCGCGAGGACAGGCCCTACAATGAGCAGTTCTTC,CASSREDRPYNEQFF
TRBJ2-3,.,TRBD2,TRBV6-5,TGTGCCACCCGGGGGGGGGACACAGATACGCAGTATTTT,CATRGGDTDTQYF
TRBJ2-7,.,.,TRBV20-1,TGCAGTGCTAGTCGGCGGCGGCTCGAGCAGTACTTC,CSASRRRLEQYF
TRBJ1-5,.,TRBD1,TRBV6-2/TRBV6-3,TGTGCCAGCAGCGCTGACAGGGGGCGTTATCAGCCCCAGCATTTT,CASSADRGRYQPQHF
TRBJ2-2,few,.,TRBV2,TGTGCCAGCAGTGAATTAGGTAACACCGGGGAGCTGTTTTTT,CASSELGNTGELFF
TRBJ1-2,once,.,TRBV27,TGTGCCAGCAGTTTATCCCCGGGGACATTTGGCTACACCTTC,CASSLSPGTFGYTF
TRBJ2-1,.,TRBD2,TRBV10-3,TGTGCCATCAATGTAGCGGGGGGGCGCGATGAGCAGTTCTTC,CAINVAGGRDEQFF
TRBJ1-1,.,.,TRBV10-3,TGTGCCATCAGTGCACCACAGGGTAGGAACACTGAAGCTTTCTTT,CAISAPQGRNTEAFF
TRBJ2-7,.,TRBD1,TRBV28,TGTGCCAGTGGGACGGGACAGAACTACGAGCAGTACTTC,CASGTGQNYEQYF
TRBJ1-1,.,.,TRBV20-1,TGCAGTGCTAGTGAAGGGGGTTACACTGAAGCTTTCTTT,CSASEGGYTEAFF
TRBJ1-2,once,TRBD1,TRBV5-4,TGTGCCAGCAGCCCCCTAATGGACAGGAACTATGGCTACACCTTC,CASSPLMDRNYGYTF
TRBJ1-4,once,.,TRBV7-2,TGTGCCAGCAGCTTAGTAGGGCCCAGTTACGAAAAACTGTTTTTT,CASSLVGPSYEKLFF
TRBJ1-5,once,.,TRBV2,TGTGCCAGCAGTGATGATAGCAATCAGCCCCAGCATTTT,CASSDDSNQPQHF
TRBJ2-1,.,.,TRBV12-3/TRBV12-4,TGTGCCAGCAGTCCCCCCGAAGGGACGCAGTTCTTC,CASSPPEGTQFF
TRBJ2-1,.,.,TRBV15,TGTGCCACCAGCAGAGCCGTCAATGAGCAGTTCTTC,CATSRAVNEQFF
TRBJ2-7,.,.,TRBV9,TGTGCCTCAGGGGGGCTTGGTGACGAGCAGTACTTC,CASGGLGDEQYF
TRBJ1-1,.,TRBD1,TRBV5-1,TGCGCCAGCAGCGAGGGACAGGGAATAATGAACACTGAAGCTTTCTTT,CASSEGQGIMNTEAFF
TRBJ1-2,.,.,TRBV2,TGTGCCAGCGGGGACTCCTATGGCTACACCTTC,CASGDSYGYTF
TRBJ1-2,.,.,TRBV6-6,TGTGCCAGCAAGGCAGCCGATTATGGCTACACCTTC,CASKAADYGYTF
TRBJ1-1,medium-sized,TRBD1,TRBV2,TGTGCCAGCAGTGAATCGACAGGGGTCACTGAAGCTTTCTTT,CASSESTGVTEAFF
TRBJ1-1,.,.,TRBV14,TGTGCCAGCAGCCAAGTAGGCCGCACTACTTTCTTT,CASSQVGRTTFF
TRBJ2-3,.,.,TRBV9,TGTGCCAGCAGCGTAGCGGGGGCCACAGATACGCAGTATTTT,CASSVAGATDTQYF
TRBJ1-6,.,TRBD1,TRBV25-1,TGTGCCAGCAATCCCAGGGGGAGTAATTCACCCCTCCACTTT,CASNPRGSNSPLHF
TRBJ1-1,.,.,TRBV6-2/TRBV6-3,TGTGCCAGCAGTTACACAGTAAGGAATGAAGCTTTCTTT,CASSYTVRNEAFF
TRBJ1-2,.,TRBD1,TRBV19,TGTGCCAGTAGTATCACCGGGACAGCTGGAAGTCGGTATGGCTACACCTTC,CASSITGTAGSRYGYTF
TRBJ2-4,.,.,TRBV19,TGTGCCAGTAGCTCTACCGGGGCCGAGAATGGAGCCAAAAACATTCAGTACTTC,CASSSTGAENGAKNIQYF
TRBJ2-3,.,.,TRBV5-1,TGCGCCAGCAGCTTGGACCCAGTAGGCACAGATACGCAGTATTTT,CASSLDPVGTDTQYF
TRBJ1-2,.,TRBD1,TRBV4-3,TGCGCCAGCAGCCAAGACGGCAGGGGGCTGGGCTATGGCTACACCTTC,CASSQDGRGLGYGYTF
TRBJ1-1,.,.,TRBV6-1,TGTGCCAGCAGTCCCTGGCGGGAAACTGAAGCTTTCTTT,CASSPWRETEAFF